This T cell receptor (beta chain) stems from a study of beta chain features in type 1 diabetes. Looking at the study overall: Summed over all samples, the examined sorted cells came to about 110 million. Findings and limits, study-wide: VDJ junctions from type 1 diabetes patients carried fewer insertions and larger deletions. Across all four CD4+ subsets, people with type 1 diabetes showed modestly shorter TCRB CDR3s.

The sequenced template was cDNA made from the entire isolated RNA. The protocol was immunoSEQ multiplex PCR, while the TCRdb copy is restricted to in-frame clones and leaves out a portion. Among over 700,000 clones listed, under 20% were seen once. This clone was counted only a few times. Its antigen is not known. J was trimmed by 7 bases and V by 4 bases; bases with no gene match: 7. CDR1 is SGHRS and CDR2 is YFSETQ in the germline V gene. The length of the CDR3 is 14 residues. CD4+ cells of the naive, central memory, regulatory and stem cell-like memory types were sorted via CD45RO/CCR7/CD25/CD127/CD95/CD27.

J is TRBJ2-7 and V is TRBV5-1; 11 bases fit TRBD2. Sequenced input: naive CD4+ T cells from blood. The clonotype was recovered from a woman aged 18-29 years in good health. CDR3: CASSPLAGVNEQYF. The CDR3 DNA follows: TGCGCCAGCAGCCCACTAGCGGGAGTTAATGAGCAGTACTTC.